This T cell receptor (beta chain) was obtained from a study of CD8 T cells in Susac syndrome (dated by TCRdb to the late 2010s). A note on the overall study: Of the Susac syndrome patients who were sequenced, 5 or 6 had clinically active disease and eight were in clinical remission. At blood withdrawal, Susac syndrome patients were either therapy-naive, taking corticosteroids (in some cases with IVIg as well), or taking IVIg alone. The study used repertoire sequencing to test whether antigen drove CD8+ T cell activation and differentiation in Susac syndrome. Overall results and qualifications from the work: The TCR sequencing and HLA analysis was acknowledged to have included a relatively small number of individuals. In patients with Susac syndrome, the CD4+ T cell repertoire showed no detectable clonal expansion.

RNA was extracted using the RNeasy kit, and roughly 0.45 to 1 microgram was reverse transcribed with random hexamers. The immunoSEQ multiplex PCR assay, covering 54 Vbeta and 13 Jbeta segments, was used to amplify TCR beta CDR3 regions. PCR amplification bias was corrected using a synthetic template baseline for primer optimization and computational correction. The authors processed their data as follows. Reads were annotated to V, D and J genes according to IMGT and were analyzed with immunoSEQ Analyzer, with only productive sequences retained. To calculate clonality, Shannon entropy was normalized by log2 of the number of productive unique sequences and then subtracted from one. For each patient and control, public and private clones were evaluated among the 100 most prevalent clones. Clones were defined as Susac-specific when absent from the healthy and MS cohorts, from 1,000 to 1,100 published viral clones and from other ImmuneACCESS disease sequences. TCRdb reprocessing: public reads trimmed at Q25 with fastp, clones called with MiXCR, in-frame beta chains kept. Identical CDR3 protein sequences are pooled into one entry, listed with their most common genes and DNA. The V and J calls and clone size come from TCRdb's table, not from the authors' own analysis. Within this sample are a few hundred thousand distinct CDR3 sequences, with roughly 93% of them counted one time only. 0.15% to 0.2% of the sample belongs to the ten largest clones.

This clonotype occurred once. Its antigen is currently not known. Per-nucleotide qualities are absent, and no much larger clonotype sits a single base away. Single-read evidence is weak. Peripheral blood CD8+ and CD4+ T cells from healthy donors, Susac syndrome patients and multiple sclerosis patients were profiled using high-throughput TCR beta sequencing. The Susac syndrome patients fulfilled recently defined diagnostic criteria for definite or probable disease. Bulk CD8+ and CD4+ T cells were purified magnetically by negative isolation, whereas CD8+ TEMRA cells were enriched by FACS. Blood was drawn into EDTA tubes, processed within 24 hours, and PBMCs were isolated by density gradient centrifugation. PBMCs intended for TCR sequencing were cryopreserved in liquid nitrogen and were subsequently thawed in a 37 degrees C water bath. The sorted or isolated CD4+, CD8+ and CD8+ TEMRA cells had a purity of 90% or higher.

The material sequenced was CD4+ T cells from PBMCs. The source is a human donor with Susac syndrome.

The nucleotides read TGTGCCAGCAGCTTGGATCAGGGGGCATACGAGCAGTACTTC. Its translation is CASSLDQGAYEQYF. The rearranged segments are TRBV5-4 and TRBJ2-7, with 8 bases matching TRBD1. Including the terminal cysteine and phenylalanine, the CDR3 comprises 14 residues. CDR3 DNA only is kept here, 42 bases in frame from base 1. V and J are trimmed by 0 bases and 4 bases, and the gene matches miss 3 bases of the junction. The germline V gene (reference sequence) sets CDR1 to SGHNT and CDR2 to YYREEE.